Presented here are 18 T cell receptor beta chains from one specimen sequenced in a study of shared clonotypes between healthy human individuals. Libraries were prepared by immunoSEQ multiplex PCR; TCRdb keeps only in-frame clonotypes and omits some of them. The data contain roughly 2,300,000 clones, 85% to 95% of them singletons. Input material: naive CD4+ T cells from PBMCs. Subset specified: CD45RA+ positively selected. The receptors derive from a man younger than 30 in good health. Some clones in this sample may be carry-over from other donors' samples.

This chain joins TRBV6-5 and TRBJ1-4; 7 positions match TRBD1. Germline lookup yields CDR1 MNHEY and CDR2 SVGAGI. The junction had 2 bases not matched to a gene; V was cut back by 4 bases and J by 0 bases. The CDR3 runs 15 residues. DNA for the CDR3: TGTGCCAGCAGTTGGCAGGGGGCAACTAATGAAAAACTGTTTTTT. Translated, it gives CASSWQGATNEKLFF.

CDR3 coding DNA: TGTGCCAGCAGCTTATCGGTGGGGAGCAATGAGCAGTTCTTC. Residues: CASSLSVGSNEQFF. V gene TRBV11-2 combines with J gene TRBJ2-1, with a tentative D call TRBD2 (5 bases). This CDR3 is built from 14 residues. From germline, CDR1 is SGHAT and CDR2 FQNNGV. V gave up 2 bases and J gave up 6 bases, with 11 bases separating them. The entire variable domain, with the rest obtained from reference TRBV11-2 and TRBJ2-1, is as follows: EAGVAQSPRYKIIEKRQSVAFWCNPISGHATLYWYQQILGQGPKLLIQFQNNGVVDDSQLPKDRFSAERLKGVDSTLKIQPAKLEDSAVYLCASSLSVGSNEQFFGPGTRLTVL.

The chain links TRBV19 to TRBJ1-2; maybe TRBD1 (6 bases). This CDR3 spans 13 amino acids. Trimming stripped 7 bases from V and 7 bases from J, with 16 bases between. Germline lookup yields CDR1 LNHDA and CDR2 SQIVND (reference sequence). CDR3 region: CASTSHRESGYTF. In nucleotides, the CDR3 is TGTGCCAGTACCTCCCACAGGGAGAGTGGCTACACCTTC.

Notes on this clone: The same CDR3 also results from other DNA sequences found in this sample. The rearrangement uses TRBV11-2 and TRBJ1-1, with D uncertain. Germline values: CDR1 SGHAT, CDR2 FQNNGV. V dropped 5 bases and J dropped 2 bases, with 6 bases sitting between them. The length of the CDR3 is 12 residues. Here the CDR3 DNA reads TGTGCCAGCAGCCCGGGAAACACTGAAGCTTTCTTT. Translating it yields CASSPGNTEAFF.

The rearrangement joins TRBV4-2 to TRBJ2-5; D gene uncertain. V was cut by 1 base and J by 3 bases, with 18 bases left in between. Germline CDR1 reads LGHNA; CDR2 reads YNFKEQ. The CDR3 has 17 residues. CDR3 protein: CASSQGPLGRPEETQYF. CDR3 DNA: TGTGCCAGCAGCCAAGGCCCCCTGGGTAGGCCAGAAGAGACCCAGTACTTC.

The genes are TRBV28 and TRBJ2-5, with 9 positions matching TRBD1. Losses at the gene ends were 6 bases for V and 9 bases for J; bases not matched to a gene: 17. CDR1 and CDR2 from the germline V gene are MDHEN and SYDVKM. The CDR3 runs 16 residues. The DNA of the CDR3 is TGTGCCAGCAGGTCTGGAGGGGTCCCCCGGGACAGGGCCCAGTACTTC. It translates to CASRSGGVPRDRAQYF.

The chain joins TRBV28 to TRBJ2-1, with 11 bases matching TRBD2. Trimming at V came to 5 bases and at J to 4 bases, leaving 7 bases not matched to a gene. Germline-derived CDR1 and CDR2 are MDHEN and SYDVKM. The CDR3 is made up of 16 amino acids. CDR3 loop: CASSPSGLAEYNEQFF. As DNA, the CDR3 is TGTGCCAGCAGTCCTTCGGGACTAGCGGAATACAATGAGCAGTTCTTC.

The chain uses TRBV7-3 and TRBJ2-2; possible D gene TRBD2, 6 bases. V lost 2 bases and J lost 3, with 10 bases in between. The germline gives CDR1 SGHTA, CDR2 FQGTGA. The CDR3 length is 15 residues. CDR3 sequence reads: CASSLGRDHTGELFF. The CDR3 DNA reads TGTGCCAGCAGCTTAGGGCGGGACCACACCGGGGAGCTGTTTTTT.

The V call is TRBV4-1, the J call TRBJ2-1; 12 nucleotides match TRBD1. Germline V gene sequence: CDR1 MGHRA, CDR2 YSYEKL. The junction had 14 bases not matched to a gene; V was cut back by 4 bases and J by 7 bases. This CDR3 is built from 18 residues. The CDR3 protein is CASSPIVFGTGGRNEQFF. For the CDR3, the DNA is TGCGCCAGCAGCCCGATTGTTTTCGGGACAGGGGGCCGGAATGAGCAGTTCTTC.

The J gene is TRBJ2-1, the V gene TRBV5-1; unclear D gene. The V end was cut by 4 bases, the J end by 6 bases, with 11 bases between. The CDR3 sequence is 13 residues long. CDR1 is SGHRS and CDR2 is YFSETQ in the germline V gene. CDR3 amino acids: CASSPPPTNEQFF. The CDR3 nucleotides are TGCGCCAGCAGCCCTCCCCCTACCAATGAGCAGTTCTTC.

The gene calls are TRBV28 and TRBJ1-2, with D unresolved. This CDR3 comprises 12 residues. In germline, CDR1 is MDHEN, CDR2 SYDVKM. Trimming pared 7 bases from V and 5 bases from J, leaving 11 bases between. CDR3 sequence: CASTTPRYGYTF. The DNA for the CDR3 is TGTGCCAGCACGACACCGCGTTATGGCTACACCTTC.

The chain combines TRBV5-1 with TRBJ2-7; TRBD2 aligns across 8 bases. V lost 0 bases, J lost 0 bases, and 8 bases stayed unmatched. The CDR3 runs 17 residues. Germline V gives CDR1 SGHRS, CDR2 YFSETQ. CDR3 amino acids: CASSLAGVLAASYEQYF. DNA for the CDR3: TGCGCCAGCAGCTTGGCGGGAGTACTAGCGGCCTCCTACGAGCAGTACTTC.

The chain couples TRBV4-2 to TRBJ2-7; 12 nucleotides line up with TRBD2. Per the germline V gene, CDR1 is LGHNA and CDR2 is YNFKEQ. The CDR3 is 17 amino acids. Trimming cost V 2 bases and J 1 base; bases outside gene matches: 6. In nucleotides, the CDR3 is TGTGCCAGCAGCCAACATCTAGCGGGAGGGCCTTCCTACGAGCAGTACTTC. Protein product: CASSQHLAGGPSYEQYF.

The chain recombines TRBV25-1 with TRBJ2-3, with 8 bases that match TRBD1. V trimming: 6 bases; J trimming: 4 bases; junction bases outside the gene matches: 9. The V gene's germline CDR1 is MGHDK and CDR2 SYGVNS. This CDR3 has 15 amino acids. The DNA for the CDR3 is TGTGCCAGCAGAGCAGACAGGGGAAGCGCAGATACGCAGTATTTT. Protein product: CASRADRGSADTQYF. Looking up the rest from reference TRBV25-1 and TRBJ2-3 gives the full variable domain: EADIYQTPRYLVIGTGKKITLECSQTMGHDKMYWYQQDPGMELHLIHYSYGVNSTEKGDLSSESTVSRIRTEHFPLTLESARPSHTSQYLCASRADRGSADTQYFGPGTRLTVL.

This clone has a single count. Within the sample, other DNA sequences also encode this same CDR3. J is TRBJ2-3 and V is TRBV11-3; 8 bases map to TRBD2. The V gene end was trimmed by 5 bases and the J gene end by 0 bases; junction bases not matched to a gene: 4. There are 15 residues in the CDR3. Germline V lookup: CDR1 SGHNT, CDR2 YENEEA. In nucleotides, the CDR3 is TGTGCCAGCAGCCCGGGAGGGGTCAGCACAGATACGCAGTATTTT. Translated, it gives CASSPGGVSTDTQYF.

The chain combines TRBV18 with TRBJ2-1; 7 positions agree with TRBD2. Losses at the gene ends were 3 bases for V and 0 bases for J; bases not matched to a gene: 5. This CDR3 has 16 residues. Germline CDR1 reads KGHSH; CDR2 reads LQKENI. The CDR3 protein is CASSPSAGTSYNEQFF. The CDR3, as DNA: TGTGCCAGCTCACCCTCAGCGGGAACCTCCTACAATGAGCAGTTCTTC.

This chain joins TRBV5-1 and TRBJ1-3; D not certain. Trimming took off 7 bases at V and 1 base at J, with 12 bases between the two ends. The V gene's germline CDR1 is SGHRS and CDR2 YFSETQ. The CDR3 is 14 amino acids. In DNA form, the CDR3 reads TGCGCCAGCTGCGACGGCCATTCTGGAAACACCATATATTTT. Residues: CASCDGHSGNTIYF. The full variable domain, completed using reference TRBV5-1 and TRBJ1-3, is KAGVTQTPRYLIKTRGQQVTLSCSPISGHRSVSWYQQTPGQGLQFLFEYFSETQRNKGNFPGRFSGRQFSNSRSEMNVSTLELGDSALYLCASCDGHSGNTIYFGEGSWLTVV.

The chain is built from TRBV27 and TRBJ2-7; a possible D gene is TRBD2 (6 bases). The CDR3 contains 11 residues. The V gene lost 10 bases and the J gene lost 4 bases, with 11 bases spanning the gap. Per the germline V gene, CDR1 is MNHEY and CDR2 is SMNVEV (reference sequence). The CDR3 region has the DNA TGTGCCACCGGGGGAATATACGAGCAGTACTTC. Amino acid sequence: CATGGIYEQYF.